Listed below are T cell receptor beta chains from one sample, sequenced in a study of cytomegalovirus exposure and HLA in healthy donors. Only in-frame clones appear in the TCRdb table, and some are missing; sequencing was by immunoSEQ multiplex PCR. This sample yields 120,000 or so clones, of which 86% are seen a single time; approximately 4.9% belongs to the top ten. Sequencing used PBMCs. The receptors derive from a man aged 18-30 years in good health and CMV-seronegative. CDR3s include the opening cysteine and the closing phenylalanine or tryptophan. The D gene is left open where the match is weak. Only part of the rows carry a size: once, few, many, or a class if the clone is expanded.

CDR3 DNA	CDR3 protein	clone size	J gene	V gene	D gene
TGTGCCCGAGGCGGGGGGACAGGGGAGACGGGCGGCTACACCTTC	CARGGGTGETGGYTF	once	TRBJ1-2	TRBV30	TRBD1
TGTGCCAGCAGTTACGGGCAGGTTAACACCGGGGAGCTGTTTTTT	CASSYGQVNTGELFF	NA	TRBJ2-2	TRBV6-5	NA
TGTGCCAGCAGCCAAACACCAGGCGAACCCCTCCACTTT	CASSQTPGEPLHF	NA	TRBJ1-6	TRBV14	NA
TGTGCCTGGAGGGGGACGGGAGAGACTCAGCCCCAGCATTTT	CAWRGTGETQPQHF	few	TRBJ1-5	TRBV30	NA
TGTGCCAGCAGCTCCGGGACAGGGGGTGAAAAACTGTTTTTT	CASSSGTGGEKLFF	NA	TRBJ1-4	TRBV6-5	TRBD1
TGCAGCGTTGGTGTAAAGGAGCCCACCTACGAGCAGTACTTC	CSVGVKEPTYEQYF	NA	TRBJ2-7	TRBV29-1	NA
TGTGCCAGCAGCGGGCAGGGCTCTGGGGCCAACGTCCTGACTTTC	CASSGQGSGANVLTF	NA	TRBJ2-6	TRBV9	NA
TGTGCCTGGAGCGAGGGGACAGGGCTAACAGATACGCAGTATTTT	CAWSEGTGLTDTQYF	NA	TRBJ2-3	TRBV30	TRBD1
TGTGCCAGCAGTCTCCTCCTAGGGACAGGGGAGCCCCACGAGCAGTACTTC	CASSLLLGTGEPHEQYF	NA	TRBJ2-7	TRBV27	TRBD1
TGTGCCAGTAGTATAGCTTCAGGGTTGAATGAGCAGTTCTTC	CASSIASGLNEQFF	NA	TRBJ2-1	TRBV19	NA
TGCGCCAGCAGCTGGGGGACTCCGCTCTCCTACAATGAGCAGTTCTTC	CASSWGTPLSYNEQFF	NA	TRBJ2-1	TRBV5-1	NA
TGTGCCAGCAGCCCCGAGAGGACTATGCCTTTACGAAAACTGTTTTTT	CASSPERTMPLRKLFF	NA	TRBJ1-4	TRBV7-8	NA
TGCGCCAGCAGCTTTAGACAGCTAAAAGAGACCCAGTACTTC	CASSFRQLKETQYF	NA	TRBJ2-5	TRBV5-1	NA
TGCGCCAGCTTGGACAGGGGGCGCGCCGGGGAGCTGTTTTTT	CASLDRGRAGELFF	NA	TRBJ2-2	TRBV5-1	TRBD1
TGTGCCAGCAACCCTGACAGGGCCCCCTACAATGAGCAGTTCTTC	CASNPDRAPYNEQFF	NA	TRBJ2-1	TRBV5-5	TRBD1
TGTGCCAGCAGCTTCAGTGGGAGCGGGGAGCTGTTTTTT	CASSFSGSGELFF	NA	TRBJ2-2	TRBV7-2	NA
TGCGCCAGCAGCCGGACAGAAGGGAATGAAAAACTGTTTTTT	CASSRTEGNEKLFF	NA	TRBJ1-4	TRBV4-1	NA
TGTGCCAGCAGTGGTGGGCGACAAGAGACCCAGTACTTC	CASSGGRQETQYF	NA	TRBJ2-5	TRBV2	NA
TGCAGCGCCGGTGTGGGCTACACCTTC	CSAGVGYTF	NA	TRBJ1-2	TRBV29-1	NA
TGTGCCAGCGCGTCCACAGATACGCAGTATTTT	CASASTDTQYF	NA	TRBJ2-3	TRBV6-5	NA
TGCGCCAGCAGCTTCACCGGGGAGCAGTTCTTC	CASSFTGEQFF	NA	TRBJ2-1	TRBV5-1	NA
TGTGCCACCAGCAGAGTGACAGGGGGTATCTTCTCCTACGAGCAGTACTTC	CATSRVTGGIFSYEQYF	NA	TRBJ2-7	TRBV15	TRBD1
TGTGCCGGGCAGGGACAGCTTAGCACAGATACGCAGTATTTT	CAGQGQLSTDTQYF	NA	TRBJ2-3	TRBV5-4	TRBD1
TGTGCCAGCGCCCGACAGGTCGAGAGGGAGCAGTACTTC	CASARQVEREQYF	many	TRBJ2-7	TRBV7-9	NA
TGTGCCAGCAGCTCCTACCCCGAAAGAGACTATGGCTACACCTTC	CASSSYPERDYGYTF	NA	TRBJ1-2	TRBV11-2	NA
TGTGCCACCAGCAGAGACAGGGTCCAAGAGACCCAGTACTTC	CATSRDRVQETQYF	NA	TRBJ2-5	TRBV15	NA
TGTGCCAGCAGCTCGGGGTTGTCTTTCGGCACTGAAGCTTTCTTT	CASSSGLSFGTEAFF	NA	TRBJ1-1	TRBV7-6	NA
TGTGCCAGCAGCTTTAAGACAGGGCGAGGGGCCAACGTCCTGACTTTC	CASSFKTGRGANVLTF	NA	TRBJ2-6	TRBV11-2	TRBD1
TGTGCCAGCGGGTTGGCGGGAGCCTTCTACAATGAGCAGTTCTTC	CASGLAGAFYNEQFF	NA	TRBJ2-1	TRBV4-2	TRBD2
TGTGCCAGCAGGGAGGGGGCAAGCTACGAGCAGTACTTC	CASREGASYEQYF	few	TRBJ2-7	TRBV28	NA
TGTGCCAGCAGCCCTAGCGGGAGGGCCGTCGGGGAGCTGTTTTTT	CASSPSGRAVGELFF	NA	TRBJ2-2	TRBV7-9	TRBD2
TGCGCCAGCAGCTTGGGGACAGCGGGGGGCGACTGGGAGACCCAGTACTTC	CASSLGTAGGDWETQYF	once	TRBJ2-5	TRBV5-1	TRBD2
TGCGCCAGCAGCCCAGGGTTGAGGAGGGCCACAGGACGATCCTACAATGAGCAGTTCTTC	CASSPGLRRATGRSYNEQFF	NA	TRBJ2-1	TRBV5-1	NA
TGTGCCAGCAGCATGGGGGACAGGATCCACGAGCAGTACTTC	CASSMGDRIHEQYF	NA	TRBJ2-7	TRBV7-8	TRBD1
TGTGCCAGCTCCTCGCCAGTAGCGGACGAGCAGTACTTC	CASSSPVADEQYF	NA	TRBJ2-7	TRBV18	NA
TGTGCCATCAGTTCTCAAACAAGATACTATGGCTACACCTTC	CAISSQTRYYGYTF	few	TRBJ1-2	TRBV10-3	NA
TGTGCCAGCAGCCGATTGAGACAGGCGAGCTCCTACGAGCAGTACTTC	CASSRLRQASSYEQYF	NA	TRBJ2-7	TRBV5-6	NA
TGTGCCAGCAGAGGGACAGGGAATCAGCCCCAGCATTTT	CASRGTGNQPQHF	few	TRBJ1-5	TRBV2	TRBD1
TGCGCCAGCAGCCAGACAGGGGTTTCGAAGTACGAGCAGTACTTC	CASSQTGVSKYEQYF	NA	TRBJ2-7	TRBV4-1	TRBD1
TGTGCCAGCAGCCTGGGACAGACCTCTGGAAACACCATATATTTT	CASSLGQTSGNTIYF	NA	TRBJ1-3	TRBV7-6	TRBD1
TGTGCCAGCTCACCCGGACAGTACGAGCAGTACTTC	CASSPGQYEQYF	NA	TRBJ2-7	TRBV18	NA
TGTGCCAGCAGCTCGGTACTAGGAGGTACGCAGTATTTT	CASSSVLGGTQYF	NA	TRBJ2-3	TRBV5-4	NA
TGCAGTGCCTCGGGGGTCTATGGCTACACCTTC	CSASGVYGYTF	NA	TRBJ1-2	TRBV20-1	NA